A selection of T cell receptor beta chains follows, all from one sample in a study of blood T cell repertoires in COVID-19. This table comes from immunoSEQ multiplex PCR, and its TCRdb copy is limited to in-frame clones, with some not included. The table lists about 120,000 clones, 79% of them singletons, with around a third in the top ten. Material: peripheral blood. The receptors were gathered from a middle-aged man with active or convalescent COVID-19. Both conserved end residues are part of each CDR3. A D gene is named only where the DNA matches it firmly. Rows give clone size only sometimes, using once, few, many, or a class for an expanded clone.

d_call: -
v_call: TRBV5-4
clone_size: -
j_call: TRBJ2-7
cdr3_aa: CASSFGGPMTYEQYF
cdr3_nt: TGTGCCAGCAGCTTTGGCGGGCCAATGACCTACGAGCAGTACTTC

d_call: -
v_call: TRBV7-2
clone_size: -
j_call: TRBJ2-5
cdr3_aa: CASRSSSETQYF
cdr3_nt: TGTGCCAGCAGATCTAGCTCGGAGACCCAGTACTTC

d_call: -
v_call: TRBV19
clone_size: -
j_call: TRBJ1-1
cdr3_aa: CASTLLNTEAFF
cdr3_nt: TGTGCCAGCACATTATTGAACACTGAAGCTTTCTTT

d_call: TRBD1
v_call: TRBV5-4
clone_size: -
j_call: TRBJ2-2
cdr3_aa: CASSLPTGMDTGELFF
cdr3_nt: TGTGCCAGCAGCTTACCGACAGGGATGGATACCGGGGAGCTGTTTTTT

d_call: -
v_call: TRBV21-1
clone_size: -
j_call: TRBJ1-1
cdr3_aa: CASPLSRGRCTEAFF
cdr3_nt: TGTGCCAGCCCCCTTTCCAGGGGGCGATGCACTGAAGCTTTCTTT

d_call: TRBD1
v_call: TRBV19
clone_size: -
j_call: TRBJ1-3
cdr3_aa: CASYDRAYRGNTIYF
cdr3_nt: TGTGCCAGCTACGACAGGGCCTATCGGGGAAACACCATATATTTT

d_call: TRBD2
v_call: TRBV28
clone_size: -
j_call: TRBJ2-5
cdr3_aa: CASSTSGGGHSQETQYF
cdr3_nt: TGTGCCAGCAGTACTAGCGGGGGGGGACATTCCCAAGAGACCCAGTACTTC

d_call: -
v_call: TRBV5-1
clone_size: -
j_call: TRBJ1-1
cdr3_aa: CASSLGAGMNTEAFF
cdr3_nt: TGCGCCAGCAGCTTGGGGGCGGGGATGAACACTGAAGCTTTCTTT

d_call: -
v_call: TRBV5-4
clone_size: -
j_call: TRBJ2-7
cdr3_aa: CASSPEQNSYEQYF
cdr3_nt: TGTGCCAGCAGCCCCGAACAGAACTCCTACGAGCAGTACTTC

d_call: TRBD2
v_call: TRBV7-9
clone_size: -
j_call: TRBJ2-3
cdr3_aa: CASARTSGRPTDTQYF
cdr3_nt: TGTGCCAGTGCGAGGACTAGCGGGAGGCCCACAGATACGCAGTATTTT

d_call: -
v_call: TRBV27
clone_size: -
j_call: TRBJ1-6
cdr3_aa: CASTLGGADSPLHF
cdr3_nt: TGTGCCAGCACCCTCGGGGGGGCTGATTCACCCCTCCACTTT

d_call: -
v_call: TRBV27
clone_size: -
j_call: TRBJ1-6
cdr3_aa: CASSSQGTLHF
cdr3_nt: TGTGCCAGCAGTTCCCAGGGGACCCTCCACTTT

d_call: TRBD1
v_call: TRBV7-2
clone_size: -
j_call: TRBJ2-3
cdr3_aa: CASSPQGATDTQYF
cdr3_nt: TGTGCCAGCAGCCCTCAGGGGGCTACAGATACGCAGTATTTT

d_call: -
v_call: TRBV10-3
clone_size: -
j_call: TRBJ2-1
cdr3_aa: CAIQVGNNEQFF
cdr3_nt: TGTGCCATTCAGGTCGGTAACAATGAGCAGTTCTTC

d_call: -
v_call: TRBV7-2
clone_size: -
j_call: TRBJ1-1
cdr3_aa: CASSSYMNTEAFF
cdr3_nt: TGTGCCAGCAGCTCGTATATGAACACTGAAGCTTTCTTT

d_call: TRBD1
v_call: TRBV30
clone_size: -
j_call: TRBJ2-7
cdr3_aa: CAWSENRGLSYEQYF
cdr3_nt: TGTGCCTGGAGTGAGAACAGGGGGCTATCCTACGAGCAGTACTTC

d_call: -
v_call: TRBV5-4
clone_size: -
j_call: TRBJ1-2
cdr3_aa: CASTLQGPAENGYTF
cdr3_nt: TGTGCCAGCACCCTACAGGGCCCCGCGGAAAATGGCTACACCTTC

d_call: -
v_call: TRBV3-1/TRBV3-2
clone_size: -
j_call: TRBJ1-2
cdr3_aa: CASSRTVNYGYTF
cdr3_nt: TGTGCCAGCAGCCGGACAGTTAACTATGGCTACACCTTC

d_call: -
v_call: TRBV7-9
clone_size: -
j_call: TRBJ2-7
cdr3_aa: CASSLGPGRDEQYF
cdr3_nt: TGTGCCAGCAGCTTAGGGCCAGGGCGAGATGAGCAGTACTTC

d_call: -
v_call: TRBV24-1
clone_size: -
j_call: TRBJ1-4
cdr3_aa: CATSTLEKLFF
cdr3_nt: TGTGCCACCAGTACTTTAGAAAAACTGTTTTTT

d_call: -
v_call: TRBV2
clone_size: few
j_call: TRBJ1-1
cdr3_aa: CASSVGQNTEAFF
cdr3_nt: TGTGCCAGCAGTGTGGGACAGAACACTGAAGCTTTCTTT

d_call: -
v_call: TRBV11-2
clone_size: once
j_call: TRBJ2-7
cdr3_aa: CASSPTGDGPQYF
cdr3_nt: TGTGCCAGCAGCCCCACAGGCGACGGCCCTCAGTACTTC

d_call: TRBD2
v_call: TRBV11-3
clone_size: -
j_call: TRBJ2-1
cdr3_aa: CASSSPSGGLRYNEQFF
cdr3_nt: TGTGCCAGCAGCTCCCCTAGCGGGGGGCTTAGGTACAATGAGCAGTTCTTC

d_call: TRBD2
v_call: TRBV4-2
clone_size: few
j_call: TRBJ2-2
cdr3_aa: CASSLPHLASGRNGELFF
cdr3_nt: TGTGCCAGCAGCCTCCCGCACCTGGCTAGCGGGAGAAACGGGGAGCTGTTTTTT

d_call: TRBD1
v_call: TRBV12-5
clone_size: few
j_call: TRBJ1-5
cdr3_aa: CASGLATPGTGGDQPQHF
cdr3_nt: TGTGCTAGTGGTTTGGCAACCCCCGGGACAGGGGGCGATCAGCCCCAGCATTTT

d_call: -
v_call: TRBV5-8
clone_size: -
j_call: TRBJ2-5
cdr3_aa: CASSFQGIQETQYF
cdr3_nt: TGTGCCAGCAGCTTTCAGGGGATCCAAGAGACCCAGTACTTC

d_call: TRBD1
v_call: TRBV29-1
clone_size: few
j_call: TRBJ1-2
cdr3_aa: CSVERGQGGLDYGYTF
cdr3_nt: TGCAGCGTTGAGCGCGGACAGGGTGGACTGGACTATGGCTACACCTTC

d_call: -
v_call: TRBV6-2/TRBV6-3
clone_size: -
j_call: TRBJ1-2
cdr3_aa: CASSYPANYGYTF
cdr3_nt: TGTGCCAGCAGTTACCCCGCTAACTATGGCTACACCTTC

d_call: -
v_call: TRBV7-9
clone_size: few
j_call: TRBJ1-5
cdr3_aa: CASSLANSEGQPQHF
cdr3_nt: TGTGCCAGCAGCTTAGCAAACTCAGAGGGTCAGCCCCAGCATTTT

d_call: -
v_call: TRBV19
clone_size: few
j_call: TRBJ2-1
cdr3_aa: CASSEVAASSYNEQFF
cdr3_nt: TGTGCCAGTAGTGAGGTAGCAGCTAGCTCCTACAATGAGCAGTTCTTC

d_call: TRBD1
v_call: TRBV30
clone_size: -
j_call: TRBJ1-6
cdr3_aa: CAWTPGGTANSPLHF
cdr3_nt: TGTGCCTGGACCCCCGGTGGGACAGCTAATTCACCCCTCCACTTT

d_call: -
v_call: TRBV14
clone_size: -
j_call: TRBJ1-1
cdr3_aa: CASSPMGANTEAFF
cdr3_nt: TGTGCCAGCAGCCCTATGGGGGCGAACACTGAAGCTTTCTTT

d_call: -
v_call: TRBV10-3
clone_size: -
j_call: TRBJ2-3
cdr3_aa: CAISDSGRSTDTQYF
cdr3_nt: TGTGCCATCAGTGATTCAGGGCGAAGCACAGATACGCAGTATTTT

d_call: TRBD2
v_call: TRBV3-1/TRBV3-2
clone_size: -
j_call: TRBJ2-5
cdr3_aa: CASRAGTSLAETQYF
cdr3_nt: TGTGCCAGCAGAGCCGGGACTAGCCTTGCTGAGACCCAGTACTTC

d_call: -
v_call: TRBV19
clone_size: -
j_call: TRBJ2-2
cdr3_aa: CASSRNRAENTGELFF
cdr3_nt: TGTGCCAGTAGTCGGAACAGGGCGGAGAACACCGGGGAGCTGTTTTTT

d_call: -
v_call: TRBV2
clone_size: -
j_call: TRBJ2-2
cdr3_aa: CASSVRPGTGELFF
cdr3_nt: TGTGCCAGCAGTGTTCGCCCCGGCACCGGGGAGCTGTTTTTT

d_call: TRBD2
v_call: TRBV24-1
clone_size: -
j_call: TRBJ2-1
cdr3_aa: CATSDAGTSGRNQNNEQFF
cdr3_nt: TGTGCCACCAGTGACGCCGGGACTAGCGGGAGGAATCAGAACAATGAGCAGTTCTTC

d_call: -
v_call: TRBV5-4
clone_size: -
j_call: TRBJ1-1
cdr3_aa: CASSFSRVGTEAFF
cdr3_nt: TGTGCCAGCAGCTTCTCCAGGGTGGGCACTGAAGCTTTCTTT

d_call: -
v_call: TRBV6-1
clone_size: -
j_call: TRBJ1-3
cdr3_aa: CASSEAPATGNTIYF
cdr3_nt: TGTGCCAGCAGTGAAGCGCCAGCGACCGGAAACACCATATATTTT

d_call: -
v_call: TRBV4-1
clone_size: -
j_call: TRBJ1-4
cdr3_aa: CASSQDPIGELFF
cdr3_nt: TGCGCCAGCAGCCAAGATCCGATAGGGGAACTGTTTTTT

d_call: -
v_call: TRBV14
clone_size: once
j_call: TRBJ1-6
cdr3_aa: CASSLPRTGSPLHF
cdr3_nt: TGTGCCAGCAGCCTACCTAGGACTGGGTCACCCCTCCACTTT

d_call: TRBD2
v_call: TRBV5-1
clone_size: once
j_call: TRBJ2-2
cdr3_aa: CASSYPSGNTGELFF
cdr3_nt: TGCGCCAGCAGCTACCCTAGCGGGAACACCGGGGAGCTGTTTTTT

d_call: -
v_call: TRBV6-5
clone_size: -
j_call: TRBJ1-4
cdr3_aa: CASSPWTAGELFF
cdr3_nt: TGTGCCAGCAGTCCATGGACAGCTGGGGAACTGTTTTTT

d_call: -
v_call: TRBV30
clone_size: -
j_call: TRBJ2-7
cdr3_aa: CAGYREGFGEQYF
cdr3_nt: TGTGCCGGCTACCGTGAGGGTTTCGGCGAGCAGTACTTC

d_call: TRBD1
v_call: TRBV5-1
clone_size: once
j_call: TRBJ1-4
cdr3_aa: CASSKGQLSTNEKLFF
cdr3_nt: TGCGCCAGCAGCAAGGGACAGCTATCAACTAATGAAAAACTGTTTTTT

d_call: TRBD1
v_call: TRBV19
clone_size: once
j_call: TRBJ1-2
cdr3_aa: CASSTGDSGYTF
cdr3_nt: TGTGCCAGTAGTACCGGGGACAGCGGCTACACCTTC

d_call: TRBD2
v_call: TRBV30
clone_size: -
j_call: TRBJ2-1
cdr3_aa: CAWSVGLPYNEQFF
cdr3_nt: TGTGCCTGGAGTGTGGGACTACCCTACAATGAGCAGTTCTTC

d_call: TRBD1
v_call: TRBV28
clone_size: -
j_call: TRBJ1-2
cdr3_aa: CASGQGSYGYTF
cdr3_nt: TGTGCCAGCGGACAGGGGAGCTATGGCTACACCTTC

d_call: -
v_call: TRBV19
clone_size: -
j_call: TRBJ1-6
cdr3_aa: CASSIDLLESSYNSPLHF
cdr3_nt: TGTGCCAGTAGTATAGACCTCCTTGAGAGCTCCTATAATTCACCCCTCCACTTT

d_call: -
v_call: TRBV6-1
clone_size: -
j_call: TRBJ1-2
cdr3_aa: CASSERGGSANYGYTF
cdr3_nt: TGTGCCAGCAGTGAAAGGGGTGGGTCCGCTAACTATGGCTACACCTTC

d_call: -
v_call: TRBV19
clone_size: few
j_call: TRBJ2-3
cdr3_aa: CASSVRTVPDTQYF
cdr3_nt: TGTGCCAGTAGTGTGAGGACAGTACCAGATACGCAGTATTTT

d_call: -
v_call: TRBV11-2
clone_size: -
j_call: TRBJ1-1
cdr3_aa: CASSAQMNTEAFF
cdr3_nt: TGTGCCAGCAGCGCCCAGATGAACACTGAAGCTTTCTTT

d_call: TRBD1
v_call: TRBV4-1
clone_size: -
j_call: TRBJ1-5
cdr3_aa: CASSQEGGLGNQPQHF
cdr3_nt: TGCGCCAGCAGCCAAGAAGGGGGCTTGGGCAATCAGCCCCAGCATTTT